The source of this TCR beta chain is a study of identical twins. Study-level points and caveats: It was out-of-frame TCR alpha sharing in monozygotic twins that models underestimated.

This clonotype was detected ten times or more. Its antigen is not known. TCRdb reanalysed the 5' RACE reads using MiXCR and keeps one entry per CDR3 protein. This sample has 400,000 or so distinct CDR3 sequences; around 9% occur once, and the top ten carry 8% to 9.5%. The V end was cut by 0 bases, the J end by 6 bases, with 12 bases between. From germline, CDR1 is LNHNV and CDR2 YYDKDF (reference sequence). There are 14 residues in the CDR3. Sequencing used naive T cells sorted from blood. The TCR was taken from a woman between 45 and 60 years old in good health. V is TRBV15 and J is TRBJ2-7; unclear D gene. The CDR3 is CATSRDSSAAEQYV. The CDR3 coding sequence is TGTGCCACCAGCAGAGATAGCAGTGCCGCCGAGCAGTACGTC.